This TCR beta chain was captured by sequencing in a study of blood T cell repertoires in COVID-19. As for the study in general: The United States, Italy and Spain were the sources of the acute and convalescent COVID-19 samples.

Here immunoSEQ multiplex PCR was the method, and the copy in TCRdb shows in-frame clones only, minus some. Of roughly 130,000 clones listed, roughly 90% are singletons. After removal of 0 bases from V and 5 bases from J, the junction contained 4 bases not matched to a gene. The CDR3 length is 16 residues. Looked up from germline, CDR1 is MGHRA and CDR2 is YSYEKL. The chain joins TRBV4-1 to TRBJ2-3, with 11 positions matching TRBD2. Material for sequencing was peripheral blood. The receptor's source is a man in his fifties with active COVID-19. The DNA for the CDR3 is TGCGCCAGCAGCCAAGAGAGTAGCGGGAGGGGAGATACGCAGTATTTT. Its protein is CASSQESSGRGDTQYF.